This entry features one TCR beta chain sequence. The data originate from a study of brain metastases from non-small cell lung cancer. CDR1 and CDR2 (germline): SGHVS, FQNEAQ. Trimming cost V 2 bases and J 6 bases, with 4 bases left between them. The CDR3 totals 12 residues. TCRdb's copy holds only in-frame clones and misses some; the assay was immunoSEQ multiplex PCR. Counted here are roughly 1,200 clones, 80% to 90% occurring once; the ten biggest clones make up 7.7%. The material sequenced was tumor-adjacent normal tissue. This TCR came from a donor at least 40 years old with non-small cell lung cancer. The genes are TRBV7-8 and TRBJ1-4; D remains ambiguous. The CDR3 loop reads CASSLRDEKLFF. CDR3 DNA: TGTGCCAGCAGCTTAAGGGATGAAAAACTGTTTTTT.